This T cell receptor beta chain was profiled in a study of blood T cell repertoires in COVID-19. TCRdb's table, derived via immunoSEQ multiplex PCR, lists solely in-frame clones and lacks some. The top ten clones hold less than 7% of a sample with some 65,000 clones, around 80% of them seen once. The V end was cut by 4 bases, the J end by 8 bases, with 12 bases between. Germline assignment: CDR1 SGHNT and CDR2 YYREEE (reference sequence). CDR3 size: 13 residues. This sequence was found in a woman aged 70-85 years with acute or convalescent COVID-19. Sequencing was done on a sample of peripheral blood. J is TRBJ1-4 and V is TRBV5-4; D gene unclear. CDR3 nucleotides: TGTGCCAGCAGCCCCGCGCCGGGGGAAAAACTGTTTTTT. It codes for CASSPAPGEKLFF.